This TCR beta chain was documented in a study of CXCR3-negative and CXCR3-positive naive CD8 T cells. The TRB libraries of cDNA were built by UMI-labeled 5' RACE. TCRdb re-analyzed the 5' RACE reads; it lists each CDR3 protein once, without DNA. This sample's table reports roughly 100,000 distinct CDR3 sequences. The CDR3 covers 15 residues. CDR1 is MNHEY, CDR2 SVGEGT, per germline. Naive CD8+ T lymphocytes were specified as CD45RO-CCR7+CD27+CD95-. This clonotype originated in a human donor in good health. Some clones in this sample may be carry-over from other donors' samples. The rearrangement uses TRBV6-2 or TRBV6-3 and TRBJ2-1; without DNA, the TCRdb call of TRBD2 cannot be checked. The sequenced sample was naive CXCR3- CD8+ T cells from blood. Subset described: CD45RO-CCR7+CD27+CD95- naive CD8+ T cells lacking CXCR3 (TNR3-). The CDR3 is CASSLTSGDYNEQFF.